Listed below are T cell receptor beta chains from one sample, sequenced in a study of OX40 agonist ivuxolimab in advanced cancers. Data came from immunoSEQ multiplex PCR; TCRdb stores just in-frame clones and leaves some out. Seen here are 36,000 or so clones, around 77% observed once, and the top ten hold 20% to 25%. Here the sequenced sample was CD4+ or CD8+ T cells sorted from blood, taken in a trial of the OX40 agonist ivuxolimab. The receptors come from an adult with an advanced solid tumor such as melanoma, head and neck, liver or kidney cancer. The CDR3 runs from the conserved cysteine through the conserved F or W. The order of the fields is V gene, J gene, D gene, clone size, CDR3 protein, CDR3 DNA. A D gene is named only where the DNA matches it firmly. Clone size is given for some rows only: seen once, a few or many times, or a class if the clone is expanded.

v_gene: TRBV27; j_gene: TRBJ1-1; d_gene: .; abundance: .; CDR3aa: CASRPGVANTEAFF; CDR3nt: TGTGCCAGCAGACCAGGGGTCGCGAACACTGAAGCTTTCTTT
v_gene: TRBV6-5; j_gene: TRBJ1-3; d_gene: .; abundance: .; CDR3aa: CASSNRDSGNTIYF; CDR3nt: TGTGCCAGCAGTAACAGGGACTCTGGAAACACCATATATTTT
v_gene: TRBV6-6; j_gene: TRBJ1-4; d_gene: .; abundance: .; CDR3aa: CASSTGSTNEKLFF; CDR3nt: TGTGCCAGCAGCACTGGCAGTACTAATGAAAAACTGTTTTTT
v_gene: TRBV28; j_gene: TRBJ2-3; d_gene: TRBD2; abundance: few; CDR3aa: CASSPVVLAGQTTDTQYF; CDR3nt: TGTGCCAGCAGCCCCGTTGTACTAGCGGGGCAGACCACAGATACGCAGTATTTT
v_gene: TRBV29-1; j_gene: TRBJ2-6; d_gene: .; abundance: few; CDR3aa: CSADFEGRAGANVLTF; CDR3nt: TGCAGCGCCGATTTTGAAGGCAGGGCTGGGGCCAACGTCCTGACTTTC
v_gene: TRBV30; j_gene: TRBJ1-4; d_gene: .; abundance: .; CDR3aa: CAWRDLGGEKLFF; CDR3nt: TGTGCCTGGAGGGATCTAGGGGGTGAAAAACTGTTTTTT
v_gene: TRBV27; j_gene: TRBJ2-2; d_gene: .; abundance: .; CDR3aa: CASRKGTGELFF; CDR3nt: TGTGCCAGCAGAAAGGGGACCGGGGAGCTGTTTTTT
v_gene: TRBV5-6; j_gene: TRBJ1-2; d_gene: TRBD1; abundance: .; CDR3aa: CASSLEGQGLGYTF; CDR3nt: TGTGCCAGCAGCTTGGAGGGACAGGGTCTCGGCTACACCTTC
v_gene: TRBV6-5; j_gene: TRBJ2-5; d_gene: .; abundance: .; CDR3aa: CASSWTDSQETQYF; CDR3nt: TGTGCCAGCAGTTGGACGGACAGCCAAGAGACCCAGTACTTC
v_gene: TRBV30; j_gene: TRBJ2-7; d_gene: TRBD2; abundance: .; CDR3aa: CAWSVGGGYEQYF; CDR3nt: TGTGCCTGGAGTGTAGGCGGGGGATACGAGCAGTACTTC
v_gene: TRBV5-5; j_gene: TRBJ2-7; d_gene: TRBD1; abundance: few; CDR3aa: CASSLDQGAPYEQYF; CDR3nt: TGTGCCAGCAGCTTGGACCAGGGGGCCCCCTACGAGCAGTACTTC
v_gene: TRBV27; j_gene: TRBJ1-1; d_gene: .; abundance: few; CDR3aa: CASSLLPDENTEAFF; CDR3nt: TGTGCCAGCAGTTTACTTCCGGACGAGAACACTGAAGCTTTCTTT
v_gene: TRBV28; j_gene: TRBJ1-5; d_gene: TRBD1; abundance: once; CDR3aa: CASSLLFGQGNQPQHF; CDR3nt: TGTGCCAGCAGTTTACTCTTCGGACAGGGCAATCAGCCCCAGCATTTT
v_gene: TRBV6-6; j_gene: TRBJ2-2; d_gene: TRBD2; abundance: .; CDR3aa: CASSPGTSRHGELFF; CDR3nt: TGTGCCAGCAGCCCCGGGACTAGTCGACACGGGGAGCTGTTTTTT
v_gene: TRBV27; j_gene: TRBJ2-7; d_gene: TRBD1; abundance: .; CDR3aa: CASSKGQESYEQYF; CDR3nt: TGTGCCAGCAGCAAGGGACAGGAATCCTACGAGCAGTACTTC
v_gene: TRBV10-3; j_gene: TRBJ2-1; d_gene: TRBD2; abundance: few; CDR3aa: CAIRQGGLAGGNEQFF; CDR3nt: TGTGCCATCAGACAGGGGGGACTAGCGGGAGGCAATGAGCAGTTCTTC
v_gene: TRBV4-2; j_gene: TRBJ1-3; d_gene: .; abundance: once; CDR3aa: CASSQVFPTSSGNTIYF; CDR3nt: TGTGCCAGCAGCCAAGTTTTCCCGACGAGCTCTGGAAACACCATATATTTT
v_gene: TRBV27; j_gene: TRBJ1-2; d_gene: .; abundance: few; CDR3aa: CASSLFSGYGYTF; CDR3nt: TGTGCCAGCAGTTTATTTTCGGGATATGGCTACACCTTC
v_gene: TRBV10-1; j_gene: TRBJ1-3; d_gene: .; abundance: .; CDR3aa: CASNGGSPGNTIYF; CDR3nt: TGCGCCAGCAACGGAGGGTCGCCTGGAAACACCATATATTTT
v_gene: TRBV4-1; j_gene: TRBJ1-4; d_gene: .; abundance: .; CDR3aa: CASSQVLGHLSTNEKLFF; CDR3nt: TGCGCCAGCAGCCAAGTTTTGGGACATCTCTCCACGAATGAAAAACTGTTTTTT
v_gene: TRBV2; j_gene: TRBJ2-7; d_gene: .; abundance: once; CDR3aa: CASGSPYEQYF; CDR3nt: TGTGCCAGCGGAAGTCCCTACGAGCAGTACTTC
v_gene: TRBV6-6; j_gene: TRBJ2-7; d_gene: .; abundance: once; CDR3aa: CASSYPGTYEQYF; CDR3nt: TGTGCCAGCAGTTACCCGGGGACCTACGAGCAGTACTTC
v_gene: TRBV2; j_gene: TRBJ1-4; d_gene: .; abundance: few; CDR3aa: CASSDRAQTGISTNEKLFF; CDR3nt: TGTGCCAGCAGTGACCGAGCTCAGACAGGCATTTCAACTAATGAAAAACTGTTTTTT
v_gene: TRBV7-9; j_gene: TRBJ2-1; d_gene: TRBD2; abundance: .; CDR3aa: CASSTSNQGLPQNEQFF; CDR3nt: TGTGCCAGCAGCACTTCCAACCAGGGACTACCTCAAAACGAGCAGTTCTTC
v_gene: TRBV11-1; j_gene: TRBJ2-7; d_gene: TRBD2; abundance: .; CDR3aa: CASSLVGTSGTYEQYF; CDR3nt: TGTGCCAGCAGCTTAGTCGGGACTAGCGGGACCTACGAGCAGTACTTC
v_gene: TRBV10-2; j_gene: TRBJ2-7; d_gene: .; abundance: .; CDR3aa: CASSAQSYEQYF; CDR3nt: TGCGCCAGCAGTGCACAGTCCTACGAGCAGTACTTC
v_gene: TRBV28; j_gene: TRBJ1-5; d_gene: TRBD1; abundance: .; CDR3aa: CASSPDREKQHF; CDR3nt: TGTGCCAGCAGTCCCGACAGGGAGAAGCAGCATTTT
v_gene: TRBV9; j_gene: TRBJ2-2; d_gene: TRBD2; abundance: .; CDR3aa: CASSVPLAGGSGGELFF; CDR3nt: TGTGCCAGCAGCGTACCGCTAGCGGGTGGAAGTGGCGGGGAGCTGTTTTTT
v_gene: TRBV4-3; j_gene: TRBJ1-5; d_gene: .; abundance: .; CDR3aa: CASSQDLRQSNQPQHF; CDR3nt: TGCGCCAGCAGCCAAGATCTTAGACAGAGCAATCAGCCCCAGCATTTT
v_gene: TRBV15; j_gene: TRBJ2-3; d_gene: .; abundance: .; CDR3aa: CATSRLREYGTQYF; CDR3nt: TGTGCCACCAGCAGGCTCCGGGAGTACGGTACGCAGTATTTT
v_gene: TRBV7-8; j_gene: TRBJ1-2; d_gene: .; abundance: few; CDR3aa: CASSQNEYYYGYTF; CDR3nt: TGTGCCAGCAGCCAGAACGAGTATTACTATGGCTACACCTTC
v_gene: TRBV6-6; j_gene: TRBJ1-4; d_gene: TRBD1; abundance: .; CDR3aa: CASRGQGTEKLFF; CDR3nt: TGTGCCAGCAGAGGACAGGGAACTGAAAAACTGTTTTTT
v_gene: TRBV4-1; j_gene: TRBJ2-3; d_gene: .; abundance: .; CDR3aa: CASSQDSFGTQYF; CDR3nt: TGCGCCAGCAGCCAAGATTCTTTTGGTACGCAGTATTTT
v_gene: TRBV28; j_gene: TRBJ2-7; d_gene: .; abundance: few; CDR3aa: CASSLQLTGISTQTYEQYF; CDR3nt: TGTGCCAGCAGTTTACAACTGACGGGTATCAGCACACAAACCTACGAGCAGTACTTC
v_gene: TRBV6-1; j_gene: TRBJ2-7; d_gene: TRBD2; abundance: .; CDR3aa: CASSERGGSYEQYF; CDR3nt: TGTGCCAGCAGTGAACGCGGGGGTTCCTACGAGCAGTACTTC
v_gene: TRBV28; j_gene: TRBJ2-1; d_gene: .; abundance: .; CDR3aa: CASSQVGYNEQFF; CDR3nt: TGTGCCAGCAGTCAGGTGGGGTACAATGAGCAGTTCTTC
v_gene: TRBV13; j_gene: TRBJ2-5; d_gene: TRBD2; abundance: .; CDR3aa: CASSLPTSGGETQYF; CDR3nt: TGTGCCAGCAGCTTGCCTACTAGCGGGGGAGAGACCCAGTACTTC
v_gene: TRBV19; j_gene: TRBJ2-2; d_gene: TRBD1; abundance: .; CDR3aa: CASSISKVGQRNTGELFF; CDR3nt: TGTGCCAGTAGTATCTCCAAAGTGGGACAGAGGAACACCGGGGAGCTGTTTTTT
v_gene: TRBV4-1; j_gene: TRBJ1-3; d_gene: .; abundance: .; CDR3aa: CASSQTGGSGNTIYF; CDR3nt: TGCGCCAGCAGCCAGACAGGTGGGAGCGGAAACACCATATATTTT
v_gene: TRBV29-1; j_gene: TRBJ2-5; d_gene: TRBD1; abundance: .; CDR3aa: CSVEDPGTGEHSQETQYF; CDR3nt: TGCAGCGTTGAAGACCCCGGGACAGGGGAACATTCCCAAGAGACCCAGTACTTC
v_gene: TRBV4-2; j_gene: TRBJ2-7; d_gene: .; abundance: .; CDR3aa: CASSQDRGRSEQYF; CDR3nt: TGTGCCAGCAGCCAAGATCGAGGAAGGTCCGAGCAGTACTTC
v_gene: TRBV30; j_gene: TRBJ2-7; d_gene: .; abundance: .; CDR3aa: CAWSHDSRSYEQYF; CDR3nt: TGTGCCTGGAGCCATGACAGCAGAAGCTACGAGCAGTACTTC
v_gene: TRBV21-1; j_gene: TRBJ2-7; d_gene: .; abundance: .; CDR3aa: CASSKRTGVYEQYF; CDR3nt: TGTGCCAGCAGCAAAAGGACGGGGGTCTACGAGCAGTACTTC
v_gene: TRBV4-2; j_gene: TRBJ2-1; d_gene: .; abundance: .; CDR3aa: CASSQVDGVYNEQFF; CDR3nt: TGTGCCAGCAGCCAGGTTGACGGGGTCTACAATGAGCAGTTCTTC
v_gene: TRBV2; j_gene: TRBJ2-1; d_gene: TRBD2; abundance: once; CDR3aa: CASSLAGLTGYNEQFF; CDR3nt: TGTGCCAGCAGCCTAGCGGGGCTCACCGGCTACAATGAGCAGTTCTTC
v_gene: TRBV2; j_gene: TRBJ1-1; d_gene: .; abundance: .; CDR3aa: CASRTMPEAFF; CDR3nt: TGTGCCAGCAGAACAATGCCTGAAGCTTTCTTT
v_gene: TRBV4-1; j_gene: TRBJ2-1; d_gene: .; abundance: few; CDR3aa: CASSPEGPSYNEQFF; CDR3nt: TGCGCCAGCAGCCCCGAGGGGCCCTCCTACAATGAGCAGTTCTTC
v_gene: TRBV28; j_gene: TRBJ2-2; d_gene: .; abundance: .; CDR3aa: CASSPAAETWYTGELFF; CDR3nt: TGTGCCAGCAGCCCTGCTGCAGAAACTTGGTATACCGGGGAGCTGTTTTTT
v_gene: TRBV4-3; j_gene: TRBJ2-2; d_gene: TRBD2; abundance: .; CDR3aa: CASSQDSASGGPSGTGELFF; CDR3nt: TGCGCCAGCAGCCAAGATTCGGCTAGCGGGGGACCTTCGGGCACCGGGGAGCTGTTTTTT
v_gene: TRBV2; j_gene: TRBJ2-2; d_gene: .; abundance: .; CDR3aa: CASSSGTQIYGELFF; CDR3nt: TGTGCCAGCAGTTCCGGGACACAGATTTACGGGGAGCTGTTTTTT
v_gene: TRBV5-4; j_gene: TRBJ2-7; d_gene: .; abundance: .; CDR3aa: CASSTQGGSYEQYF; CDR3nt: TGTGCCAGCAGTACACAGGGGGGGTCCTACGAGCAGTACTTC
v_gene: TRBV7-9; j_gene: TRBJ2-7; d_gene: .; abundance: .; CDR3aa: CASSATGQSEQYF; CDR3nt: TGTGCCAGCAGCGCTACCGGACAATCCGAGCAGTACTTC
v_gene: TRBV12-5; j_gene: TRBJ2-1; d_gene: .; abundance: .; CDR3aa: CASGPTGNEQFF; CDR3nt: TGTGCTAGTGGTCCAACAGGTAATGAGCAGTTCTTC
v_gene: TRBV7-2; j_gene: TRBJ2-1; d_gene: .; abundance: .; CDR3aa: CASSLKAWLYGEQFF; CDR3nt: TGTGCCAGCAGCCTCAAAGCCTGGCTTTATGGGGAGCAGTTCTTC
v_gene: TRBV6-6; j_gene: TRBJ2-7; d_gene: TRBD1; abundance: few; CDR3aa: CASSYSTGGYEQYF; CDR3nt: TGTGCCAGCAGTTACTCGACAGGGGGCTACGAGCAGTACTTC
v_gene: TRBV19; j_gene: TRBJ2-4; d_gene: .; abundance: .; CDR3aa: CASGGNIQYF; CDR3nt: TGTGCCAGTGGGGGGAACATTCAGTACTTC
v_gene: TRBV7-9; j_gene: TRBJ1-1; d_gene: TRBD1; abundance: once; CDR3aa: CASSTTGGAAEAFF; CDR3nt: TGTGCCAGCAGCACAACAGGGGGGGCGGCTGAAGCTTTCTTT
v_gene: TRBV27; j_gene: TRBJ1-1; d_gene: TRBD1; abundance: .; CDR3aa: CASSLGQGRTEAFF; CDR3nt: TGTGCCAGCAGTTTAGGACAGGGTCGAACTGAAGCTTTCTTT
v_gene: TRBV25-1; j_gene: TRBJ1-1; d_gene: TRBD1; abundance: .; CDR3aa: CASSRTGGNTEVFF; CDR3nt: TGTGCCAGCAGCAGGACAGGGGGGAACACTGAAGTTTTCTTT
v_gene: TRBV27; j_gene: TRBJ1-1; d_gene: .; abundance: few; CDR3aa: CASSLKTGNTEAFF; CDR3nt: TGTGCCAGCAGTTTAAAGACAGGGAACACTGAAGCTTTCTTT